These T cell receptor beta chains were read from a single sample in a study of radiation and T cells in renal cell carcinoma. Sequencing used immunoSEQ multiplex PCR; TCRdb keeps in-frame clones, though not all of them. Counted here are 130,000 to 150,000 clones, roughly 90% occurring once; the ten biggest clones make up about 17%. The sample consisted of blood, taken from a patient whose treatment included radiotherapy and nephrectomy. Receptors originate from a woman aged 45-65 years with renal cell carcinoma. Both conserved end residues are part of each CDR3. The D gene is left open where the match is weak. Clone size is stated in some rows and not others, as once, few, many or a class when expanded.

abundance	d_gene	v_gene	j_gene	CDR3aa	CDR3nt
once	TRBD2	TRBV4-3	TRBJ2-7	CASSQTRAASGGVPLEQYF	TGCGCCAGCAGCCAAACCAGGGCGGCTAGCGGGGGGGTCCCCCTGGAGCAGTACTTC
once	-	TRBV10-3	TRBJ2-7	CAIRSTGLLSYEQYF	TGTGCCATCAGGTCTACAGGTCTCCTCTCCTACGAGCAGTACTTC
once	-	TRBV19	TRBJ2-4	CASSTTELAKNIQYF	TGTGCCAGTAGTACCACCGAACTAGCCAAAAACATTCAGTACTTC
-	-	TRBV11-2	TRBJ1-2	CASSLTGDYGYTF	TGTGCCAGCAGCTTAACGGGGGACTATGGCTACACCTTC
-	TRBD2	TRBV30	TRBJ2-5	CAWSLAGGSNLETQYF	TGTGCCTGGAGTCTAGCGGGGGGGTCGAACCTTGAGACCCAGTACTTC
-	-	TRBV7-9	TRBJ1-4	CASSLGGREKLFF	TGTGCCAGCAGCTTAGGAGGTCGGGAAAAACTGTTTTTT
-	-	TRBV18	TRBJ1-1	CASSPAGEMNTEAFF	TGTGCCAGCTCACCTGCTGGAGAAATGAACACTGAAGCTTTCTTT
-	TRBD1	TRBV2	TRBJ1-2	CASRQTGPLGYTF	TGTGCCAGCAGGCAGACAGGGCCTCTAGGCTACACCTTC
-	TRBD1	TRBV5-1	TRBJ2-3	CASSLGGQSTDTQYF	TGCGCCAGCAGCTTGGGGGGACAGAGCACAGATACGCAGTATTTT
-	-	TRBV19	TRBJ2-7	CASSGGQGGSAYEQYF	TGTGCCAGTAGTGGTGGACAGGGAGGGTCGGCCTACGAGCAGTACTTC
few	-	TRBV9	TRBJ1-4	CASSVMGHGEKLFF	TGTGCCAGCAGCGTAATGGGACATGGCGAAAAACTGTTTTTT
-	-	TRBV11-2	TRBJ2-1	CASSLVGEDEQFF	TGTGCCAGCAGCTTAGTCGGAGAGGACGAGCAGTTCTTC
-	TRBD1	TRBV19	TRBJ1-5	CASSDSRQGGTSNQPQHF	TGTGCCAGTAGTGATTCGCGACAGGGCGGAACGAGCAATCAGCCCCAGCATTTT
once	-	TRBV6-4	TRBJ2-7	CASSPTGTSSYEQYF	TGTGCCAGCAGTCCAACCGGGACGAGCTCCTACGAGCAGTACTTC
-	-	TRBV19	TRBJ1-5	CASSIGTAQNQPQHF	TGTGCCAGTAGTATAGGGACAGCCCAAAATCAGCCCCAGCATTTT
-	TRBD1	TRBV5-4	TRBJ1-4	CASSLTGTGDEKLFF	TGTGCCAGCAGCTTGACCGGGACAGGGGATGAAAAACTGTTTTTT
-	-	TRBV27	TRBJ1-4	CASSFGTLGGEKLFF	TGTGCCAGCAGTTTCGGGACTCTAGGCGGTGAAAAACTGTTTTTT
-	-	TRBV9	TRBJ1-1	CASSHTQGRYTEAFF	TGTGCCAGCAGCCACACCCAGGGGAGGTACACTGAAGCTTTCTTT
-	TRBD1	TRBV4-1	TRBJ1-3	CASSPRGTGASSGNTIYF	TGCGCCAGCAGCCCGCGGGGGACAGGGGCCTCCTCTGGAAACACCATATATTTT
-	TRBD2	TRBV10-1	TRBJ2-7	CASRTEKAGPPYEQYF	TGCGCCAGCCGGACCGAAAAAGCGGGACCCCCCTACGAGCAGTACTTC
once	-	TRBV4-1	TRBJ1-6	CASSQTDGLIFDSPLHF	TGCGCCAGCAGCCAGACCGACGGACTCATTTTCGATTCACCCCTCCACTTT
-	-	TRBV9	TRBJ1-3	CANPRTQWGSGNTIYF	TGTGCCAACCCTCGAACCCAGTGGGGGTCTGGAAACACCATATATTTT
-	TRBD2	TRBV7-2	TRBJ2-2	CASSGEGLNTGELFF	TGTGCCAGCAGCGGGGAGGGGCTAAACACCGGGGAGCTGTTTTTT
-	-	TRBV18	TRBJ1-2	CASSDRSNNYGYTF	TGTGCCAGCTCCGACAGAAGTAATAACTATGGCTACACCTTC
-	TRBD2	TRBV29-1	TRBJ2-2	CSVDKSGVTGELFF	TGCAGCGTTGATAAGAGCGGGGTGACCGGGGAGCTGTTTTTT
-	-	TRBV7-9	TRBJ2-1	CASSQLTVYNEQFF	TGTGCCAGCAGCCAGTTGACGGTATACAATGAGCAGTTCTTC
-	TRBD2	TRBV19	TRBJ2-1	CASSIGGAKNNEQFF	TGTGCCAGTAGTATCGGGGGGGCGAAAAACAATGAGCAGTTCTTC
-	TRBD2	TRBV30	TRBJ2-5	CAWTIGLAGGQETQYF	TGTGCCTGGACCATAGGACTAGCGGGGGGCCAAGAGACCCAGTACTTC
-	-	TRBV19	TRBJ1-5	CASSTTVAYSNQPQHF	TGTGCCAGTAGTACGACAGTAGCCTATAGCAATCAGCCCCAGCATTTT
-	-	TRBV19	TRBJ1-3	CASSVGDSGNTIYF	TGTGCCAGTTCCGTGGGGGACTCTGGAAACACCATATATTTT
-	-	TRBV4-3	TRBJ1-5	CASSQDGGARNQPQHF	TGCGCCAGCAGCCAAGATGGGGGGGCTCGCAATCAGCCCCAGCATTTT
few	-	TRBV9	TRBJ2-2	CASSTLPTGELFF	TGTGCCAGCTCCACGTTGCCCACCGGGGAGCTGTTTTTT
-	TRBD2	TRBV27	TRBJ2-3	CASSAPSGGADTQYF	TGTGCCAGCAGTGCCCCTAGCGGGGGGGCAGATACGCAGTATTTT
-	TRBD1	TRBV11-2	TRBJ1-1	CASSLDRGAVEAFF	TGTGCCAGCAGCTTGGACAGGGGAGCGGTTGAAGCTTTCTTT
-	TRBD1	TRBV7-2	TRBJ2-7	CASSPRTGGSYEQYF	TGTGCCAGCAGCCCTCGGACAGGTGGCTCCTACGAGCAGTACTTC
-	-	TRBV28	TRBJ1-3	CASSLAGTYSGNTIYF	TGTGCCAGCAGTTTGGCAGGGACCTACTCTGGAAACACCATATATTTT
-	-	TRBV10-3	TRBJ1-1	CAISVATGTPNTEAFF	TGTGCCATCAGTGTTGCTACCGGGACACCCAACACTGAAGCTTTCTTT
-	TRBD2	TRBV9	TRBJ2-3	CASSPSVGGGTDTQYF	TGTGCCAGCAGCCCCTCAGTGGGGGGGGGCACAGATACGCAGTATTTT
-	TRBD1	TRBV27	TRBJ1-1	CASRRGRETEAFF	TGTGCCAGCAGAAGGGGGCGCGAAACTGAAGCTTTCTTT
-	TRBD2	TRBV6-1	TRBJ2-2	CASSVAGGTGELFF	TGTGCCAGCAGTGTAGCGGGGGGGACCGGGGAGCTGTTTTTT
once	TRBD1	TRBV19	TRBJ1-2	CASSMLQGAPGYTF	TGTGCCAGTAGTATGTTACAGGGGGCGCCGGGCTACACCTTC
-	TRBD1	TRBV7-9	TRBJ2-2	CASSLATGAGELFF	TGTGCCAGCAGCTTAGCAACAGGGGCCGGGGAGCTGTTTTTT
-	-	TRBV5-4	TRBJ2-1	CASSFWASRNEQFF	TGTGCCAGCAGCTTTTGGGCTAGCCGGAATGAGCAGTTCTTC
-	TRBD1	TRBV4-3	TRBJ2-2	CASSQDAGGANTGELFF	TGCGCCAGCAGCCAAGATGCAGGGGGAGCTAACACCGGGGAGCTGTTTTTT
once	-	TRBV5-4	TRBJ2-4	CASSSGQTLAKNIQYF	TGTGCCAGCAGCTCCGGACAGACTTTAGCCAAAAACATTCAGTACTTC
-	-	TRBV10-2	TRBJ2-1	CAIKLSLVGNNEQFF	TGCGCCATCAAACTATCCCTGGTGGGGAACAATGAGCAGTTCTTC
-	TRBD1	TRBV29-1	TRBJ2-5	CSVDAEGQGAFWVTQYF	TGCAGCGTTGACGCTGAGGGACAGGGGGCGTTCTGGGTGACCCAGTACTTC
-	TRBD2	TRBV28	TRBJ2-1	CASRLLAGGKNEQFF	TGTGCCAGCAGACTGCTGGCGGGAGGGAAAAATGAGCAGTTCTTC
-	-	TRBV6-1	TRBJ1-2	CASSESTGNYGYTF	TGTGCCAGCAGTGAAAGCACAGGGAACTATGGCTACACCTTC
once	-	TRBV19	TRBJ2-1	CASSSWGNEQFF	TGTGCCAGTAGTAGCTGGGGGAATGAGCAGTTCTTC
once	-	TRBV7-2	TRBJ2-7	CASSLPRATYEQYF	TGTGCCAGCAGCTTACCCCGGGCTACCTACGAGCAGTACTTC
-	TRBD1	TRBV4-3	TRBJ1-4	CASSQDKTGRGEKLFF	TGCGCCAGCAGCCAAGATAAGACAGGGAGGGGTGAAAAACTGTTTTTT
-	-	TRBV10-1	TRBJ2-3	CASSEDKQNTDTQYF	TGCGCCAGCAGTGAGGACAAGCAGAACACAGATACGCAGTATTTT
-	TRBD2	TRBV7-2	TRBJ2-4	CASSPGLAGGTTAKNIQYF	TGTGCCAGCAGCCCGGGACTAGCGGGAGGGACTACAGCCAAAAACATTCAGTACTTC
-	-	TRBV7-2	TRBJ1-2	CASSSIRIRTQNYGYTF	TGTGCCAGCAGCTCGATACGTATAAGGACCCAAAACTATGGCTACACCTTC
once	TRBD1	TRBV28	TRBJ1-2	CASQSGQGVNYGYTF	TGTGCCAGCCAATCCGGGCAGGGGGTGAACTATGGCTACACCTTC
-	-	TRBV11-2	TRBJ2-7	CASTWGTERIYEQYF	TGTGCCAGCACTTGGGGCACAGAAAGGATTTACGAGCAGTACTTC
-	-	TRBV7-2	TRBJ2-1	CASSPDSSYNEQFF	TGTGCCAGCAGCCCGGACAGCTCCTACAATGAGCAGTTCTTC
few	-	TRBV19	TRBJ1-1	CASSLTTNTEAFF	TGTGCCAGTAGCCTGACTACGAACACTGAAGCTTTCTTT
-	-	TRBV5-6	TRBJ2-7	CASSWGLAYEQYF	TGTGCCAGCAGCTGGGGACTGGCCTACGAGCAGTACTTC